Given below is one T cell receptor (beta chain) in context. Antigen unknown. This entry comes from a study of T cells after yellow fever vaccination. Study results and limitations: Weaker overall, the secondary response nonetheless peaked faster (day 5 versus 15).

Germline V gene sequence: CDR1 DFQATT, CDR2 SNEGSKA (reference sequence). The V end lost 2 bases, the J end lost 7 bases, and 9 bases lay between the germline ends. CDR3 length equals 13 residues. Template-switching 5'RACE yielded the TCR cDNA; a universal primer site and UMIs were added in the process. One entry per CDR3 protein results from TCRdb running MiXCR on the 5' RACE reads. The top ten hold roughly a third of the sample, which has 150,000 to 200,000 distinct CDR3 sequences, around 9.7% seen once. This specimen was CD8+ T cells sorted from PBMCs, taken 45 days after the yellow fever booster vaccination. The clonotype comes from a young man who received the YFV17D yellow fever vaccine. The J gene is TRBJ1-6, the V gene TRBV20-1; D unresolved. The CDR3 nucleotides are TGCAGTGCTAGACGGGGAATGAATTCACCCCTCCACTTT. Encoded protein: CSARRGMNSPLHF.